This entry lists 18 T cell receptor beta chains sequenced from one sample in a study of T cells after yellow fever vaccination. TCRdb reanalysed the 5' RACE reads using MiXCR and keeps one entry per CDR3 protein. This table holds around 550,000 distinct CDR3 sequences, approximately 21% found once. The specimen was PBMCs, collected 15 days after the yellow fever booster vaccination. These TCRs come from a man aged 25-45 years who received the YFV17D yellow fever vaccine.

This clonotype has just a few counts. This rearrangement joins TRBV12-5 to TRBJ2-3; D may be TRBD1 (7 bases). Germline values: CDR1 LGHNT, CDR2 FRNRAP. The germline V and J ends were trimmed by 5 bases and 0 bases, with 15 bases remaining between them. The CDR3 contains 16 residues. Here the CDR3 reads CASGPGQDYSTDTQYF. The CDR3 nucleotides read TGTGCTAGTGGTCCAGGACAGGACTATAGCACAGATACGCAGTATTTT.

This clonotype appeared a few times. The V gene is TRBV6-5, the J gene TRBJ2-7, with 7 positions matching TRBD1. Germline CDR1 is MNHEY and CDR2 is SVGAGI. CDR3 length: 14 residues. Trimming at V came to 2 bases and at J to 5 bases, leaving 6 bases not matched to a gene. For the CDR3, the DNA is TGTGCCAGCAGTTACCGGGACAGCTTGGACGAGCAGTACTTC. It codes for CASSYRDSLDEQYF.

This chain uses TRBV5-6 with TRBJ2-7; TRBD2 aligns across 14 bases. This CDR3 has 17 residues. In germline, CDR1 is SGHDT, CDR2 YYEEEE. V shed 3 bases and J 4 bases; nucleotides not matched to a gene: 9. CDR3 coding DNA: TGTGCCAGCAGCTGGGGACTAGCGGGAGTCGAGGGTTACGAGCAGTACTTC. The encoded protein is CASSWGLAGVEGYEQYF.

This rearrangement joins TRBV6-5 to TRBJ2-3; the D call may be TRBD1 or TRBD2 (5 bases each). This CDR3 comprises 15 residues. Trimming removed 5 bases from V and 5 bases from J, with 17 bases in between. Germline lookup yields CDR1 MNHEY and CDR2 SVGAGI. CDR3 protein: CASSTQGPPLDTQYF. The CDR3 DNA follows: TGTGCCAGCAGTACTCAGGGACCCCCACTAGATACGCAGTATTTT.

The V call is TRBV29-1, the J call TRBJ2-2; a possible D gene is TRBD2 (6 bases). Trimming cost V 0 bases and J 1 base, with 15 bases left between them. The germline V gene encodes CDR1 SQVTM and CDR2 ANQGSEA. The CDR3 spans 17 residues. DNA of the CDR3: TGCAGCGTTGAAGATCCTTTGGGGGGAGGGAACACCGGGGAGCTGTTTTTT. Residues: CSVEDPLGGGNTGELFF.

The V call is TRBV6-5, the J call TRBJ2-1; 8 nucleotides line up with TRBD2. J gave up 8 bases and V 2 bases, and 5 bases lay outside the gene matches. Germline CDR1 is MNHEY and CDR2 is SVGAGI. The CDR3 sequence is 14 residues long. The CDR3 loop is CASSYSGSTDEQFF. CDR3 DNA sequence: TGTGCCAGCAGTTACAGCGGGAGTACAGATGAGCAGTTCTTC.

This clonotype showed up just a few times. V gene TRBV12-3 or TRBV12-4 combines with J gene TRBJ2-5; 9 bases are shared with TRBD2. CDR3 length equals 16 residues. The trim removed 7 bases at V and 5 bases at J, leaving 14 bases unmatched. CDR3 sequence reads: CASTPHLAGEVETQYF. CDR3 nucleotides: TGTGCCAGCACCCCCCACTTAGCGGGAGAAGTGGAGACCCAGTACTTC.

V and J are TRBV7-8 and TRBJ2-1; the match to TRBD2 covers 10 bases. This CDR3 has 17 residues. J gave up 6 bases and V 5 bases, and 13 bases lay outside the gene matches. The germline V gene has CDR1 SGHVS and CDR2 FQNEAQ. The CDR3 sequence is CASSGASGSSVSNEQFF. The CDR3 DNA is TGTGCCAGCAGCGGGGCTAGCGGGAGTTCTGTCAGCAATGAGCAGTTCTTC.

This clonotype was detected a few times. V usage is TRBV7-9 and J usage is TRBJ2-5; possibly TRBD2 for D (5 bases). Germline V gives CDR1 SEHNR, CDR2 FQNEAQ (reference sequence). V lost 1 base and J lost 2, with 11 bases in between. This CDR3 has 15 residues. The DNA for the CDR3 is TGTGCCAGCAGCTTAGGAGGGTTACAGCAAGAGACCCAGTACTTC. Translated: CASSLGGLQQETQYF. The full variable domain, its missing parts supplied by reference TRBV7-9 and TRBJ2-5, is DTGVSQNPRHKITKRGQNVTFRCDPISEHNRLYWYRQTLGQGPEFLTYFQNEAQLEKSRLLSDRFSAERPKGSFSTLEIQRTEQGDSAMYLCASSLGGLQQETQYFGPGTRLLVL.

This clonotype showed up just a few times. This chain connects TRBV5-4 to TRBJ2-3, with D perhaps being TRBD1 or TRBD2 (5 bases each). The CDR3 length is 12 residues. V lost 2 bases to trimming and J lost 6 bases, with 7 bases between them. The V gene's germline CDR1 is SGHNT and CDR2 YYREEE (reference sequence). CDR3 sequence (DNA): TGTGCCAGCAGCTTTTGGGGGGATACGCAGTATTTT. Translation: CASSFWGDTQYF.

The rearrangement links TRBV18 to TRBJ2-1; perhaps TRBD2 as D (6 bases). V lost 5 bases, J lost 9 bases, and 11 bases lay in between. The germline V gene encodes CDR1 KGHSH and CDR2 LQKENI. CDR3 length equals 12 residues. The CDR3 coding sequence is TGTGCCAGCTCAGGCGGGAACCGTGAGCAGTTCTTC. It is translated as CASSGGNREQFF.

The chain joins TRBV6-2 or TRBV6-3 to TRBJ1-5; D possibly corresponds to TRBD1 (5 bases). V was cut by 2 bases and J by 3 bases, with 17 bases left in between. From germline, CDR1 is MNHEY and CDR2 SVGEGT. The CDR3 is made up of 17 amino acids. The CDR3, as DNA: TGTGCCAGCAGTTACAGTCCGGGCAGGGTAGACAATCAGCCCCAGCATTTT. Translation gives CASSYSPGRVDNQPQHF.

This clonotype has ten or more counts. This chain uses TRBV5-1 with TRBJ1-1; TRBD1 aligns across 7 bases. J lost 0 bases, V lost 1 base, and 6 bases had no gene match. Germline CDR1 reads SGHRS; CDR2 reads YFSETQ. The CDR3 runs 16 residues. DNA of the CDR3: TGCGCCAGCAGCTTGAGACAGGGCCTTATGAACACTGAAGCTTTCTTT. The encoded protein is CASSLRQGLMNTEAFF.

The chain is built from TRBV29-1 and TRBJ2-7; D gene ambiguous. V lost 6 bases to trimming and J lost 2 bases, with 8 bases between them. CDR1 and CDR2 (germline): SQVTM, ANQGSEA. The CDR3 contains 11 residues. The CDR3 sequence is CSVAGAYEQYF. For the CDR3, the DNA is TGCAGCGTAGCAGGAGCCTACGAGCAGTACTTC.

The genes are TRBV7-9 and TRBJ1-1; no definite D call. The germline V gene encodes CDR1 SEHNR and CDR2 FQNEAQ (reference sequence). The length of the CDR3 is 13 residues. V was pared by 7 bases and J by 6 bases, with 15 bases between. The CDR3 bases are TGTGCCAGCACCTCTTATGGCTGGGCTGAAGCTTTCTTT. The encoded protein is CASTSYGWAEAFF.

The V call is TRBV20-1, the J call TRBJ2-3; D is ambiguous. The CDR3 totals 13 residues. The V and J ends lost 1 base and 4 bases respectively, with 9 bases between them. Germline CDR1 DFQATT, CDR2 SNEGSKA (reference sequence). Here the CDR3 reads CSARARRPDTQYF. The CDR3 coding sequence is TGCAGTGCTAGAGCGCGAAGACCAGATACGCAGTATTTT.

The chain couples TRBV20-1 to TRBJ2-3, with D perhaps TRBD2 (6 bases). CDR3 length: 15 residues. Trimming took off 3 bases at V and 2 bases at J, with 15 bases between the two ends. From germline, CDR1 is DFQATT and CDR2 SNEGSKA (reference sequence). CDR3 sequence (DNA): TGCAGTGCTAGGGTGCCGGGAGCGCACACAGATACGCAGTATTTT. This encodes CSARVPGAHTDTQYF.

This clonotype came up a few times. The CDR3 bases are TGCAGTGCGACGAGACAGGGCGGGAACTACGAGCAGTACTTC. It translates to CSATRQGGNYEQYF. The chain employs TRBV20-1 and TRBJ2-7, with D tentatively TRBD1 (7 bases). The CDR3 has 14 residues. Germline V gene lookup returns CDR1 DFQATT and CDR2 SNEGSKA (reference sequence). Trimming shortened V by 6 bases and J by 3 bases, and 18 bases separated the two germline ends.